This T cell receptor beta chain came from a study of blood T cell repertoires in COVID-19. Study details: Spain, Italy and the United States supplied samples that represented acute and convalescent COVID-19. Nucleic acid was either cDNA or gDNA, and it came from T cells, B-cell-depleted T cells, or PBMCs.

A Seattle source enrolled patients during active infection and followed them longitudinally. The protocol was immunoSEQ multiplex PCR, while the TCRdb copy is restricted to in-frame clones and leaves out a portion. The repertoire holds fewer than 350,000 clones, with roughly nine tenths as singletons. CDR3 size: 14 residues. The V gene's germline CDR1 is SGHNT and CDR2 YYREEE (reference sequence). Trimming cost V 4 bases and J 6 bases; bases outside gene matches: 4. The chain is built from TRBV5-4 and TRBJ1-4; 9 bases align to TRBD1. The clonotype comes from a woman between 25 and 40 years old with COVID-19, enrolled during active disease. The sequenced sample consisted of peripheral blood. The DNA for the CDR3 is TGTGCCAGCAGCCCGGGACAGGGAGATGAAAAACTGTTTTTT. Translated: CASSPGQGDEKLFF.